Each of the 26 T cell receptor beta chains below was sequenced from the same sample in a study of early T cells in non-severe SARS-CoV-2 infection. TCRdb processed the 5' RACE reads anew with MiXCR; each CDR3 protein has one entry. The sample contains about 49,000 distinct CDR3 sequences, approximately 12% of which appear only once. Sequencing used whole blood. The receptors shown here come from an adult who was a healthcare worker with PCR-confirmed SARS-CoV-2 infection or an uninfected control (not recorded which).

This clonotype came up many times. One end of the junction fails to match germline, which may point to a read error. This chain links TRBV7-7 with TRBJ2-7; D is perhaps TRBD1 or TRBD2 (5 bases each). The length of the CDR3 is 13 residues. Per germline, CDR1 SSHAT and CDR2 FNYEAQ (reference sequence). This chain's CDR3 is CASSPGPPNEQYF. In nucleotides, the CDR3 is TGTGCTAGCAGCCCGGGGCCACCGAACGAGCAGTACTTC.

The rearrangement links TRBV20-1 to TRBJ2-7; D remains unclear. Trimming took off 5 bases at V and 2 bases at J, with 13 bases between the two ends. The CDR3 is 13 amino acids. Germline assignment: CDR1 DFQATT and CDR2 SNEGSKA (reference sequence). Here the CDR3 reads CSASSRLTYEQYF. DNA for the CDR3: TGCAGTGCTTCCTCCAGGCTGACCTACGAGCAGTACTTC.

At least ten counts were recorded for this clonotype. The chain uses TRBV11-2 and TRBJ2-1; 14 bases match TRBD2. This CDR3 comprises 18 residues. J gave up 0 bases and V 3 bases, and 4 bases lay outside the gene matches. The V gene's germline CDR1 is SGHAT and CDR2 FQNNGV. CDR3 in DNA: TGTGCCAGCAGCTTCCGACTAGCGGGAGGGGGCTCCTACAATGAGCAGTTCTTC. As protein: CASSFRLAGGGSYNEQFF.

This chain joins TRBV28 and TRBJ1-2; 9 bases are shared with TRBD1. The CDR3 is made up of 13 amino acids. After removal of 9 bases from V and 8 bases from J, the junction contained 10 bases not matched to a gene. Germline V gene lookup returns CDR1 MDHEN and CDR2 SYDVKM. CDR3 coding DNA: TGTGCCAGTTCCGGGACAGGGATTGGCGGCTACACCTTC. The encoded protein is CASSGTGIGGYTF.

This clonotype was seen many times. CDR3 nucleotides: TGCAGCGTCGTACCGGAACCCTATGGCTACACCTTC. Encoded protein: CSVVPEPYGYTF. This chain connects TRBV29-1 to TRBJ1-2, with D unclear. The CDR3 is made up of 12 amino acids. Germline lookup yields CDR1 SQVTM and CDR2 ANQGSEA. V lost 6 bases and J lost 4, with 12 bases in between.

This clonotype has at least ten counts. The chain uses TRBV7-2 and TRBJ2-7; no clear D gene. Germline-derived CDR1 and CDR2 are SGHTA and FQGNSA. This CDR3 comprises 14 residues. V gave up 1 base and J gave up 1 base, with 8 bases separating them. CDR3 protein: CASSLVLGSYEQYF. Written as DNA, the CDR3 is TGTGCCAGCAGCTTAGTCCTGGGGTCCTACGAGCAGTACTTC.

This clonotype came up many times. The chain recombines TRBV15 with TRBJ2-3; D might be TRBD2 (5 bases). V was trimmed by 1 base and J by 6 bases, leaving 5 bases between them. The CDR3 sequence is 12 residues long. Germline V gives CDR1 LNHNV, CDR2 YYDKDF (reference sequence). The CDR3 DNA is TGTGCCACCAGCAGAGGGGAGGATACGCAGTATTTT. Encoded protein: CATSRGEDTQYF.

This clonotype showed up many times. CDR3 residues: CASSGRDKDTQYF. The DNA of the CDR3 is TGTGCCAGCAGCGGGAGAGACAAAGATACGCAGTATTTT. V is TRBV28 and J is TRBJ2-3; D is perhaps TRBD2 (6 bases). The V and J ends lost 6 bases and 5 bases respectively, with 12 bases between them. Germline V gene data show CDR1 as MDHEN and CDR2 as SYDVKM. The CDR3 is 13 residues long.

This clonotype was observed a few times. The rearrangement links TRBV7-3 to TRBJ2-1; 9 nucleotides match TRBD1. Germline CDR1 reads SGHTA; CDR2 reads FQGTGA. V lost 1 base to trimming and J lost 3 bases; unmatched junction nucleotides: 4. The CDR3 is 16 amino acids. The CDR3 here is CASSLRGTGYYNEQFF. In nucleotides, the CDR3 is TGTGCCAGCAGCTTAAGAGGGACAGGGTACTACAATGAGCAGTTCTTC.

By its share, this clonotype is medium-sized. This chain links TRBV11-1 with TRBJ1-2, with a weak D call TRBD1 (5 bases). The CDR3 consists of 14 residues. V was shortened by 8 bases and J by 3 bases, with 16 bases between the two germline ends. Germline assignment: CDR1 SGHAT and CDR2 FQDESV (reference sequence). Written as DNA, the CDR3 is TGTGCCAGCTCAAACGGGGCCCTGGACTATGGCTACACCTTC. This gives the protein CASSNGALDYGYTF.

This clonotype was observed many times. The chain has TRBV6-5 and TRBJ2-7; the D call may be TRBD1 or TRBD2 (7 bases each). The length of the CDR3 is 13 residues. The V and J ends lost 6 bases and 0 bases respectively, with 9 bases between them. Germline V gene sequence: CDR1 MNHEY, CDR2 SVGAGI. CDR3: CASSRGGSYEQYF. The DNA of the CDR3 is TGTGCCAGCAGCAGGGGGGGCTCCTACGAGCAGTACTTC.

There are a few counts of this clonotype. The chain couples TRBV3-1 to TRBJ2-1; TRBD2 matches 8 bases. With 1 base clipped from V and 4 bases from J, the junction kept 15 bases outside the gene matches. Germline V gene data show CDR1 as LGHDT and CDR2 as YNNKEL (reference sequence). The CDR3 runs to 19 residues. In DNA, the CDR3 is TGTGCCAGCAGCCAAGTCGGGCAGCGGGAGAGTCTCAGGTACAATGAGCAGTTCTTC. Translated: CASSQVGQRESLRYNEQFF.

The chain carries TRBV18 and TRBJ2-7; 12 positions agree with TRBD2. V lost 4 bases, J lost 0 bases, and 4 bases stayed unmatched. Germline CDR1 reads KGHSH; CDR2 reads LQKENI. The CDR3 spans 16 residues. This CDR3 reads CASSRQTSGSSYEQYF. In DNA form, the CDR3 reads TGTGCCAGCTCACGACAGACTAGCGGGAGCTCCTACGAGCAGTACTTC.

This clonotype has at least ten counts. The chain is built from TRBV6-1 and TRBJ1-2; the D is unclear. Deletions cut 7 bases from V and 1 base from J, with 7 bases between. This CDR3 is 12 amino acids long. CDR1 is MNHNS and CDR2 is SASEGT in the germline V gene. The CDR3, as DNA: TGTGCCAGCACGGGTCATAACTATGGCTACACCTTC. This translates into CASTGHNYGYTF.

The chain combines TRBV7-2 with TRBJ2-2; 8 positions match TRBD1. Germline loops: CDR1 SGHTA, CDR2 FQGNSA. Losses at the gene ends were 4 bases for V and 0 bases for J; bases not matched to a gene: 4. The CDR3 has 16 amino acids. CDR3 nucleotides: TGTGCCAGCAGCTCCCGACAGGGGTCGAACACCGGGGAGCTGTTTTTT. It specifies CASSSRQGSNTGELFF.

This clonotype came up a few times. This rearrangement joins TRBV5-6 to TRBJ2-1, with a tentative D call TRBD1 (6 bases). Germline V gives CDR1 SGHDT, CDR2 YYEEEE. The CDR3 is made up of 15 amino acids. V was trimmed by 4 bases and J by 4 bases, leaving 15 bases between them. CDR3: CASSRSGTPYNEQFF. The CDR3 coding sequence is TGTGCCAGCAGCCGATCGGGGACACCTTACAATGAGCAGTTCTTC.

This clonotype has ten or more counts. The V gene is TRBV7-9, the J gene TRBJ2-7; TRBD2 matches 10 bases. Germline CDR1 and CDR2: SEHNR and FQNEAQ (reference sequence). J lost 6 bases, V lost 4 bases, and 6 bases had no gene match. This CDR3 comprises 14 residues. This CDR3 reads CASSSLAGISEQYF. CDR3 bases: TGTGCCAGCAGCTCACTAGCGGGGATCTCCGAGCAGTACTTC.

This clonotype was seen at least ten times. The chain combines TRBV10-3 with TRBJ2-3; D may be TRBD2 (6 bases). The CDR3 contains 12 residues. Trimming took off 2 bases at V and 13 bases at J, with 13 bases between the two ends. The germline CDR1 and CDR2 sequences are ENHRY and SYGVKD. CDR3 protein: CAISEAEGPEYF. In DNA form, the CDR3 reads TGTGCCATCAGTGAGGCGGAGGGTCCAGAGTATTTT.

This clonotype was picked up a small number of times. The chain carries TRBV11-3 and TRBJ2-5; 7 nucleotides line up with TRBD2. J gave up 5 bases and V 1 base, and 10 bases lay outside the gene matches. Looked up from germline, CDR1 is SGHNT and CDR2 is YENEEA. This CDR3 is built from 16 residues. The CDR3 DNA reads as TGTGCCAGCAGCTTAGGAATTGCGGGAGCGGAGGAGACCCAGTACTTC. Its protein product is CASSLGIAGAEETQYF.

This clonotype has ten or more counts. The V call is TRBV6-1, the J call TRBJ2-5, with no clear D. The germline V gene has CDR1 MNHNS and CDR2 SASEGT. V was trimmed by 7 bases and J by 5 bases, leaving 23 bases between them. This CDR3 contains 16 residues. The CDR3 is CASKPHPPGSRETQYF. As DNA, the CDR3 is TGTGCCAGCAAGCCTCACCCCCCCGGGTCAAGGGAGACCCAGTACTTC.

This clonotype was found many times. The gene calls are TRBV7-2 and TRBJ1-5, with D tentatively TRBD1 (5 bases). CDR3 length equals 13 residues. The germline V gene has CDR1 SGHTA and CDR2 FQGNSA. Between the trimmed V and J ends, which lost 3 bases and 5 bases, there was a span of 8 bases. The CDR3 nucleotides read TGTGCCAGCAGCTTGACCAGGGATCAGCCCCAGCATTTT. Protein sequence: CASSLTRDQPQHF.

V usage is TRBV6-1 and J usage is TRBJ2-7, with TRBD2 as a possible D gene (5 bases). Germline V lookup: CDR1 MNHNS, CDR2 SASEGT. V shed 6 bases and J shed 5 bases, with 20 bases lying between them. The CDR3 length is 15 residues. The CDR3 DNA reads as TGTGCCAGCAGCGTACACGAGAGGGCGCGGGACGAGCAGTACTTC. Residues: CASSVHERARDEQYF.

CDR3 loop: CSARDNQRMNTEAFF. CDR3 bases: TGCAGTGCTAGAGATAACCAGAGAATGAACACTGAAGCTTTCTTT. This rearrangement joins TRBV20-1 to TRBJ1-1; D is unclear. Looked up from germline, CDR1 is DFQATT and CDR2 is SNEGSKA (reference sequence). The CDR3 runs 15 residues. V was clipped by 0 bases and J by 0 bases, with 11 bases between them.

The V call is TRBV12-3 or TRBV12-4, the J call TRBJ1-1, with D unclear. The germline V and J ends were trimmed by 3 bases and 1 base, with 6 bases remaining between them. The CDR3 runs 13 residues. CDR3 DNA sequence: TGTGCCAGCAGTTTGGGCTGGAACACTGAAGCTTTCTTT. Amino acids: CASSLGWNTEAFF.

The CDR3 is CASSEGSLDTQYF. DNA for the CDR3: TGTGCCAGCAGCGAGGGGAGTTTAGATACGCAGTATTTT. This chain joins TRBV5-5 and TRBJ2-3; D possibly matches TRBD1 or TRBD2 (5 bases each). The CDR3 extends over 13 amino acids. Germline lookup yields CDR1 SGHKS and CDR2 YYEKEE (reference sequence). V lost 4 bases, J lost 5 bases, and 11 bases lay in between.

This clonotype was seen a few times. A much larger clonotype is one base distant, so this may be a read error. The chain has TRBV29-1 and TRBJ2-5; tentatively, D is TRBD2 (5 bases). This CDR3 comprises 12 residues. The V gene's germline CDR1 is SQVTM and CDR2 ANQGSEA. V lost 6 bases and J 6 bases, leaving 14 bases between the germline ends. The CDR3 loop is CSVRPTGKTQYF. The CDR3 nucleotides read TGCAGCGTAAGACCCACGGGGAAGACCCAGTACTTC.